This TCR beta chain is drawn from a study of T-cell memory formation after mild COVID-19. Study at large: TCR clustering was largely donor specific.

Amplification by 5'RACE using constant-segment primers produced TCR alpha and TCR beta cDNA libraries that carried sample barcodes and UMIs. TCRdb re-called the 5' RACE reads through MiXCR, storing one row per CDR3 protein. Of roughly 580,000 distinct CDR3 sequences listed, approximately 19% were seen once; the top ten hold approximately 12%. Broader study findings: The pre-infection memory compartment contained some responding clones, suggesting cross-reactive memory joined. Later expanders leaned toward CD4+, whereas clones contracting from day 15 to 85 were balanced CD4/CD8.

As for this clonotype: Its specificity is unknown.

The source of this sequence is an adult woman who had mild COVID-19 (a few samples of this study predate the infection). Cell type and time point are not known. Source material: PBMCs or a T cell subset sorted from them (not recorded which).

The CDR3 coding sequence is TGTGCCAGCAGCCCACAAGGGACAGCCCAACGGAGAGGCTATGGCTACACCTTC. Its protein product is CASSPQGTAQRRGYGYTF. V and J are TRBV7-2 and TRBJ1-2, with 7 nucleotides matching TRBD1. CDR1 and CDR2 from the germline V gene are SGHTA and FQGNSA. V lost 5 bases, J lost 4 bases, and 19 bases stayed unmatched. The CDR3 runs 18 residues.